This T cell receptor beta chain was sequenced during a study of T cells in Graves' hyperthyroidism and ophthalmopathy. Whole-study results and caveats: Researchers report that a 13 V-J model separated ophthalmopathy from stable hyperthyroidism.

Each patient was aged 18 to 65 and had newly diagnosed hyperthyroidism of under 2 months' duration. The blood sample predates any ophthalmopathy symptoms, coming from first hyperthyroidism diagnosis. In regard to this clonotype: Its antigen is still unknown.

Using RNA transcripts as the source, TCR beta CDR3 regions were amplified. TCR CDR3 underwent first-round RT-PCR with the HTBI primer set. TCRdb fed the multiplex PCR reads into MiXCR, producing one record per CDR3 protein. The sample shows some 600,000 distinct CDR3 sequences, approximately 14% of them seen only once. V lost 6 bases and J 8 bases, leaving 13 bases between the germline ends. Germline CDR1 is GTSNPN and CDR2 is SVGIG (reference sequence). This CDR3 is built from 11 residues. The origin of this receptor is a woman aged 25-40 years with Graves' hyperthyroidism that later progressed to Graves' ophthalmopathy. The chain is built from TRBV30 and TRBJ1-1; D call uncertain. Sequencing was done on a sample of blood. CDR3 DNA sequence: TGTGCCTGCCAACGAGCCGACGAAGCTTTCTTT. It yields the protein CACQRADEAFF.